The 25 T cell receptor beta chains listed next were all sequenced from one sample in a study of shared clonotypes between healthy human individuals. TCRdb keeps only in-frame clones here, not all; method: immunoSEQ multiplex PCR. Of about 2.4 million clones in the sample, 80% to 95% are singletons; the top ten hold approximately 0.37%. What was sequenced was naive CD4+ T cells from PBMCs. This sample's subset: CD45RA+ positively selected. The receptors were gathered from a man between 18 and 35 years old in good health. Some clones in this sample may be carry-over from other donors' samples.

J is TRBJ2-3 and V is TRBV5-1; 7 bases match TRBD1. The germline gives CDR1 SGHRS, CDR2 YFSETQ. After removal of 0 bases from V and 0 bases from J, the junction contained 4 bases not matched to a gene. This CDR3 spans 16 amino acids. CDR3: CASSLGTGTSTDTQYF. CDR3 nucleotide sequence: TGCGCCAGCAGCTTGGGGACAGGAACTAGCACAGATACGCAGTATTTT.

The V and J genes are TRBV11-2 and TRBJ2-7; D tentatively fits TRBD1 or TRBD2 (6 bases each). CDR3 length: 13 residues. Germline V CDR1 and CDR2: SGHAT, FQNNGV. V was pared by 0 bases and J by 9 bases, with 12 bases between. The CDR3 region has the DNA TGTGCCAGCAGCTTAGATGTCTCGGGGGCGCAGTACTTC. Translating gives CASSLDVSGAQYF.

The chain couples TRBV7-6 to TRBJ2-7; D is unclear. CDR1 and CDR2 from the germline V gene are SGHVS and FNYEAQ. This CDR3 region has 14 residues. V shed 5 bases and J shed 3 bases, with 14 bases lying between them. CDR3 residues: CASSRLGGNYEQYF. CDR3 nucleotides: TGTGCCAGCAGCCGCTTGGGTGGGAACTACGAGCAGTACTTC.

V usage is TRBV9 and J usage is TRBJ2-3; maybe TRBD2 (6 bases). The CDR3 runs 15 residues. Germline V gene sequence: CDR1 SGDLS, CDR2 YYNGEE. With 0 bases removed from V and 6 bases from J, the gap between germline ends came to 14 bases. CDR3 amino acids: CASSVEEGLSDTQYF. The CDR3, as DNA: TGTGCCAGCAGCGTAGAGGAGGGGCTAAGCGATACGCAGTATTTT. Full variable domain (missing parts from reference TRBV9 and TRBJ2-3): DSGVTQTPKHLITATGQRVTLRCSPRSGDLSVYWYQQSLDQGLQFLIQYYNGEERAKGNILERFSAQQFPDLHSELNLSSLELGDSALYFCASSVEEGLSDTQYFGPGTRLTVL.

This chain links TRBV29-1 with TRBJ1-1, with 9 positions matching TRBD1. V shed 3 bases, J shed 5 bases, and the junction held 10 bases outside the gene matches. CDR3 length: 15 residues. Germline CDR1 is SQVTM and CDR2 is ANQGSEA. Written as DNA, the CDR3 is TGCAGCGTTGAGTTGCGGGACAGGGAGGGGACTGAAGCTTTCTTT. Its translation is CSVELRDREGTEAFF.

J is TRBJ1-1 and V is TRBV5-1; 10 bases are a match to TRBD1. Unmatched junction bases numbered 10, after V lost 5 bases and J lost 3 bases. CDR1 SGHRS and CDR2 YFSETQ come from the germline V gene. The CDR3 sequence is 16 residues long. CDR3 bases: TGCGCCAGCAGGGGAGGGACAGGGGACGACGACACTGAAGCTTTCTTT. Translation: CASRGGTGDDDTEAFF.

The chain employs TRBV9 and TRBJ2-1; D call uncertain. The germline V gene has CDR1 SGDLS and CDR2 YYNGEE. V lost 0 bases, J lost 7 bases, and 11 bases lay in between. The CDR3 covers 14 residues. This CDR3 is CASSVVSYPNEQFF. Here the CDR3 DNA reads TGTGCCAGCAGCGTAGTATCTTACCCTAATGAGCAGTTCTTC.

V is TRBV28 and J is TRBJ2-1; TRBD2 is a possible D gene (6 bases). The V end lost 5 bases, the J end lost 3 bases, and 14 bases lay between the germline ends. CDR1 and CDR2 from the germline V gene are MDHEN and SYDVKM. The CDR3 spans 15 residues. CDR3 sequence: CASSPTSRVYNEQFF. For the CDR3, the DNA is TGTGCCAGCAGTCCGACTAGTCGGGTCTACAATGAGCAGTTCTTC.

This CDR3 is CASSAGATPSTATNEKLFF. CDR3 nucleotides: TGTGCCAGCAGCGCAGGGGCGACACCGTCAACTGCAACTAATGAAAAACTGTTTTTT. The rearrangement links TRBV9 to TRBJ1-4, with D possibly TRBD1 on 6 matching bases. The CDR3 totals 19 residues. Between the trimmed V and J ends, which lost 3 bases and 0 bases, there was a span of 21 bases. Looked up from germline, CDR1 is SGDLS and CDR2 is YYNGEE. Full variable domain (missing parts from reference TRBV9 and TRBJ1-4): DSGVTQTPKHLITATGQRVTLRCSPRSGDLSVYWYQQSLDQGLQFLIQYYNGEERAKGNILERFSAQQFPDLHSELNLSSLELGDSALYFCASSAGATPSTATNEKLFFGSGTQLSVL.

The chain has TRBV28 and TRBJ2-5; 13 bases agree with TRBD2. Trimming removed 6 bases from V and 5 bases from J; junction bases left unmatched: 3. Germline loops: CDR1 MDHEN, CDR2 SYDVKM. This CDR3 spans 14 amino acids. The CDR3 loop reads CASSLTSGGETQYF. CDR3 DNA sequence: TGTGCCAGCAGCCTGACTAGCGGGGGGGAGACCCAGTACTTC.

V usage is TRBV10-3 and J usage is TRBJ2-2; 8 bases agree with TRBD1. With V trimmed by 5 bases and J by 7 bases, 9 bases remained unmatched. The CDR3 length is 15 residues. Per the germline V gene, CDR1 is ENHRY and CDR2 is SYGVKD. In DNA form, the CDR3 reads TGTGCCATCAGTTTGAACAGGGGGAGAAACGGGGAGCTGTTTTTT. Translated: CAISLNRGRNGELFF.

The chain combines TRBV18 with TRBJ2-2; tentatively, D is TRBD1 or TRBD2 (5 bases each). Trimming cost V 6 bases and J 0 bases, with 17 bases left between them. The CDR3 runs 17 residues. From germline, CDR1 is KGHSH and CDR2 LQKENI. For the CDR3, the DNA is TGTGCCAGCTCCCCGGGAACAGGTTTCGCGAACACCGGGGAGCTGTTTTTT. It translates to CASSPGTGFANTGELFF.

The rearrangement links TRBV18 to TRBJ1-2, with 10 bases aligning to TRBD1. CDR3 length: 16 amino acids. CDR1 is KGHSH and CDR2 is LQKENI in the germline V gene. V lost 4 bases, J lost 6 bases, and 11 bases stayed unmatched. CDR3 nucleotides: TGTGCCAGCTCACGTGATCCGGGACAGGGGTTGGATGGCTACACCTTC. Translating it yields CASSRDPGQGLDGYTF.

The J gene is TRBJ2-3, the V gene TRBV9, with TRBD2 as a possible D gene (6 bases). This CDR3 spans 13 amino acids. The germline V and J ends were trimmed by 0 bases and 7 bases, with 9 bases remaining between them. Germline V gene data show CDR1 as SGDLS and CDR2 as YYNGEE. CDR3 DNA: TGTGCCAGCAGCGTAGCCACTAGCAATACGCAGTATTTT. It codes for CASSVATSNTQYF.

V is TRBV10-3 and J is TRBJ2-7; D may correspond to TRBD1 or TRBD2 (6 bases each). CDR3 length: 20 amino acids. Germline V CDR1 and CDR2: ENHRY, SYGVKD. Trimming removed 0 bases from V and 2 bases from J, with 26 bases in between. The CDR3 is CAISESLGRPGAGIAYEQYF. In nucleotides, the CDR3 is TGTGCCATCAGTGAGTCTCTTGGCCGACCAGGGGCGGGAATAGCCTACGAGCAGTACTTC.

The CDR3 spells CASSPLASGTDTQYF. The CDR3 DNA sequence: TGTGCCAGCAGCCCACTAGCGTCTGGCACAGATACGCAGTATTTT. The V call is TRBV7-9, the J call TRBJ2-3; 7 nucleotides line up with TRBD2. CDR1 is SEHNR and CDR2 is FQNEAQ in the germline V gene (reference sequence). The length of the CDR3 is 15 residues. V shed 5 bases, J shed 1 base, and the junction held 6 bases outside the gene matches.

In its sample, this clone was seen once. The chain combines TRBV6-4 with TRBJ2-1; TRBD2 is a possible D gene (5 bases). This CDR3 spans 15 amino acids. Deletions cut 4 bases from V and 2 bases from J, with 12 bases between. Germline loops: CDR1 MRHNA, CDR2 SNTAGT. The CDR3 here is CASSGGQSPYNEQFF. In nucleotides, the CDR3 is TGTGCCAGCAGTGGAGGGCAGTCCCCCTACAATGAGCAGTTCTTC.

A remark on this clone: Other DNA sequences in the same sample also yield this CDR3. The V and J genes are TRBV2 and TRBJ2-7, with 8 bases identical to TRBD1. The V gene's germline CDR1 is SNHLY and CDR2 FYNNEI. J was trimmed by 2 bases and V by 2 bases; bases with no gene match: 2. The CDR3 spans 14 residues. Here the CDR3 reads CASSEQGATYEQYF. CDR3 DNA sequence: TGTGCCAGCAGTGAACAGGGGGCTACCTACGAGCAGTACTTC.

The CDR3 region has the DNA TGTGCCAGCAGTCCCAGGACAGGGGGCAACTATGGCTACACCTTC. It yields the protein CASSPRTGGNYGYTF. This chain connects TRBV27 to TRBJ1-2; TRBD1 agrees at 11 bases. This CDR3 is 15 amino acids long. The trim removed 5 bases at V and 2 bases at J, leaving 4 bases unmatched. The germline V gene has CDR1 MNHEY and CDR2 SMNVEV (reference sequence).

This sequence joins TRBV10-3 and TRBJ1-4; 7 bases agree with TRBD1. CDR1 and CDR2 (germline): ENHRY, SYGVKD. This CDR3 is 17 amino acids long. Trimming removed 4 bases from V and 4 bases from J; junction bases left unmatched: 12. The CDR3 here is CAISGTETGTINEKLFF. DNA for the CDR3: TGTGCCATCAGTGGGACTGAGACAGGGACCATTAATGAAAAACTGTTTTTT.

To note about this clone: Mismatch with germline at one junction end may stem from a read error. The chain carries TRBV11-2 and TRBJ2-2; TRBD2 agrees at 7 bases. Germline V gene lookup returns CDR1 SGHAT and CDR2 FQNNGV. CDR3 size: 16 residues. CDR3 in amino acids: CASRLAASGNTGELFF. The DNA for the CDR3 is TGTGCCAGCAGGTTAGCGGCTAGCGGGAACACCGGGGAGCTGTTTTTT. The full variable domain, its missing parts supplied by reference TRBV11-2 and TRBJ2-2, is EAGVAQSPRYKIIEKRQSVAFWCNPISGHATLYWYQQILGQGPKLLIQFQNNGVVDDSQLPKDRFSAERLKGVDSTLKIQPAKLEDSAVYLCASRLAASGNTGELFFGEGSRLTVL.

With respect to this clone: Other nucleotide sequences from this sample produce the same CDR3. In nucleotides, the CDR3 is TGTGCCAGCAGCCTTAGCGGAGCCCAAGAGACCCAGTACTTC. Its protein product is CASSLSGAQETQYF. The V gene is TRBV28, the J gene TRBJ2-5; possible D gene TRBD2, 6 bases. The CDR3 covers 14 residues. V dropped 6 bases and J dropped 1 base, with 12 bases sitting between them. Germline CDR1 reads MDHEN; CDR2 reads SYDVKM.

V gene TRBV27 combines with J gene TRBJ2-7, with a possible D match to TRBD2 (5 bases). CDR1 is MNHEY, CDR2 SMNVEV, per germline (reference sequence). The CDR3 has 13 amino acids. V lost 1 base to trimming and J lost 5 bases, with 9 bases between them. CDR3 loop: CASSLLASHEQYF. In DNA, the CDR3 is TGTGCCAGCAGTTTATTAGCGTCCCACGAGCAGTACTTC.

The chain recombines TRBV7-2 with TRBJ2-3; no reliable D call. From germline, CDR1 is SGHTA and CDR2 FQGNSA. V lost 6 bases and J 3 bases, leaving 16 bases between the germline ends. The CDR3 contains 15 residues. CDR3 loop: CASSPALVQTDTQYF. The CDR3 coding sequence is TGTGCCAGCAGTCCAGCTCTCGTACAGACAGATACGCAGTATTTT.

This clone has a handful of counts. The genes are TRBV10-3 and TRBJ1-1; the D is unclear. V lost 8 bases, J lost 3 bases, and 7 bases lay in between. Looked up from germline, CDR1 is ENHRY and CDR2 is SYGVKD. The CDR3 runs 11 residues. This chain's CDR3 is CAIQRDTEAFF. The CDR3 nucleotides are TGTGCCATCCAGCGGGACACTGAAGCTTTCTTT.